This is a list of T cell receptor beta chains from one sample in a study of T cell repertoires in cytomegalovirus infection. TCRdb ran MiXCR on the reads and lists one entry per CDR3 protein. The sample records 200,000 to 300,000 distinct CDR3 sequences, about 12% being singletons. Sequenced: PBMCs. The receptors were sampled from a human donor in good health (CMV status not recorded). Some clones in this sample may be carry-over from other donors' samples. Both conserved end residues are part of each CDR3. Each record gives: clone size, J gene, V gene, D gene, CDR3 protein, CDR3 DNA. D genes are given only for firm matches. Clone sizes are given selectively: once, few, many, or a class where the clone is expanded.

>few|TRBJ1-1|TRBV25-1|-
CASSRSGTLNTEAFF
TGTGCCAGCAGTAGATCCGGGACGCTGAACACTGAAGCTTTCTTT
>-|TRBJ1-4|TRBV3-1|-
CASSRTDNEKLFF
TGTGCCAGCAGCCGGACCGATAATGAAAAACTGTTTTTT
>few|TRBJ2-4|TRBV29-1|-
CSVENGQDIQYF
TGCAGCGTTGAAAATGGACAAGACATTCAGTACTTC
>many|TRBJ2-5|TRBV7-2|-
CASSPSSTFQETQYF
TGTGCCAGCAGCCCCTCCTCCACATTTCAAGAGACCCAGTACTTC
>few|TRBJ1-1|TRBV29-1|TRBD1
CSVDRQGTDTEAFF
TGCAGCGTTGACCGACAGGGAACGGACACTGAAGCTTTCTTT
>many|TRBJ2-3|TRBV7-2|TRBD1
CASRFTGGGTDTQYF
TGTGCCAGCAGGTTCACAGGGGGCGGCACAGATACGCAGTATTTT
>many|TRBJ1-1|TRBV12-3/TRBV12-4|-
CASSLKGQNTEAFF
TGTGCCAGCAGTTTAAAGGGGCAGAACACTGAAGCTTTCTTT
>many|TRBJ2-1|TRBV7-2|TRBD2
CASSSRAGLDNEQFF
TGTGCCAGCAGCTCTAGAGCGGGACTCGACAATGAGCAGTTCTTC
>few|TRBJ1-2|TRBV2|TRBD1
CASIGVDRVDYGYTF
TGTGCCAGCATTGGGGTGGACAGGGTCGACTATGGCTACACCTTC
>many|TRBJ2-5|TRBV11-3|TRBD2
CASSLLAGVGGGETQYF
TGTGCCAGCAGCTTACTAGCGGGAGTAGGTGGGGGAGAGACCCAGTACTTC
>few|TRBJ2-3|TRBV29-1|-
CSVEPVGADTQYF
TGCAGCGTTGAGCCAGTAGGGGCGGATACGCAGTATTTT
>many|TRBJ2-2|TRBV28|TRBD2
CASSLSGLAGNGAGELFF
TGTGCCAGCAGTTTATCGGGTCTAGCGGGAAATGGTGCCGGGGAGCTGTTTTTT
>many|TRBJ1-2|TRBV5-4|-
CASSLEGSRNYGYTF
TGTGCCAGCAGCTTGGAAGGGAGCAGAAACTATGGCTACACCTTC
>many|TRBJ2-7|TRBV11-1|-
CASRSGLRDEQYF
TGTGCCAGCAGATCGGGACTTCGGGACGAGCAGTACTTC
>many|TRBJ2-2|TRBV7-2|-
CASSLEGPTITGELFF
TGTGCCAGCAGCTTAGAAGGGCCAACAATCACCGGGGAGCTGTTTTTT
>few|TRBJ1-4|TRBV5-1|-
CASSPKWDSTTNEKLFF
TGCGCCAGCTCACCGAAGTGGGATTCGACAACTAATGAAAAACTGTTTTTT
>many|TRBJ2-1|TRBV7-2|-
CASSQPSVNEQFF
TGTGCCAGCAGCCAGCCCAGCGTCAATGAGCAGTTCTTC
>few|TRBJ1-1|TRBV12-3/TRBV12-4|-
CASSSPIERAMNTEAFF
TGTGCCAGCAGTTCCCCTATCGAACGGGCAATGAACACTGAAGCTTTCTTT
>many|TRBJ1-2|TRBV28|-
CASRAQGVGGYTF
TGTGCCAGCAGGGCTCAAGGGGTAGGCGGCTACACCTTC
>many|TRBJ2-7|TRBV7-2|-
CASSHSLIYEQYF
TGTGCCAGCAGCCACAGTTTAATATACGAGCAGTACTTC
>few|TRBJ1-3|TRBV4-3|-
CASSHGARSGNTIYF
TGCGCCAGCAGCCACGGGGCGCGCTCTGGAAACACCATATATTTT
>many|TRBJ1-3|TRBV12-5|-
CASAIRPHSSGNTIYF
TGTGCTAGTGCCATCAGACCACATAGCTCTGGAAACACCATATATTTT